Listed below are T cell receptor beta chains from one sample, sequenced in a study of a mutant IDH1 vaccine in newly diagnosed glioma. Repertoires were generated with immunoSEQ multiplex PCR, while TCRdb's copy carries only in-frame clones and drops some. Seen here are tens of thousands of clones, over 75% observed once, and the top ten hold around 5%. These receptors lack a known antigen. Sequencing was performed on PBMCs, taken from a glioma patient whose treatment included an IDH1 peptide vaccine. These receptors were taken from a woman between 40 and 50 years old with glioma. CDR3s include the opening cysteine and the closing phenylalanine or tryptophan. D genes are given only for firm matches.

CDR3 | J | D | V | length
CASRRTGAGDEKLFF | TRBJ1-4 | TRBD1 | TRBV6-6 | 15
CASSVMGFSREQYF | TRBJ2-7 | NA | TRBV2 | 14
CASSRTSGETSTDTQYF | TRBJ2-3 | TRBD2 | TRBV5-4 | 17
CASSLGVDGYTF | TRBJ1-2 | NA | TRBV5-1 | 12
CASSQGLRTSRDEQFF | TRBJ2-1 | TRBD2 | TRBV4-2 | 16
CASSYTSGGVEQYF | TRBJ2-7 | TRBD2 | TRBV23-1 | 14
CASSLGTGNRFYTEAFF | TRBJ1-1 | TRBD1 | TRBV7-9 | 17
CASTTGRGGGYTF | TRBJ1-2 | NA | TRBV7-2 | 13
CASSPSISPPRGRDEQYF | TRBJ2-7 | NA | TRBV18 | 18
CASSPKGANEKLFF | TRBJ1-4 | NA | TRBV18 | 14
CASSTRLGNEQFF | TRBJ2-1 | NA | TRBV9 | 13
CASSHRTQGGYTF | TRBJ1-2 | NA | TRBV4-2 | 13
CASSEWQGTAYEQYF | TRBJ2-7 | NA | TRBV6-1 | 15
CASGRGPRTDTQYF | TRBJ2-3 | NA | TRBV6-5 | 14
CASSYEGSYGYTF | TRBJ1-2 | NA | TRBV6-5 | 13
CATSRDLRPLYEQYF | TRBJ2-7 | NA | TRBV15 | 15
CASSQMTSGRNEQFF | TRBJ2-1 | TRBD2 | TRBV7-9 | 15
CAWTERGRGRNQPQHF | TRBJ1-5 | TRBD1 | TRBV30 | 16
CASSLGDLAGTGELFF | TRBJ2-2 | NA | TRBV5-5 | 16
CASSGSGQGAYEQYF | TRBJ2-7 | TRBD1 | TRBV2 | 15
CASSISFGSLYEQYF | TRBJ2-7 | NA | TRBV19 | 15
CASSLSRLVMNGYTF | TRBJ1-2 | NA | TRBV27 | 15
CSVEGSQEVGETQYF | TRBJ2-5 | NA | TRBV29-1 | 15
CASTGTRAAYEQYF | TRBJ2-7 | NA | TRBV6-6 | 14
CAWSVGLPYNEQFF | TRBJ2-1 | TRBD2 | TRBV30 | 14
CASSQVPILRNTIYF | TRBJ1-3 | NA | TRBV4-2 | 15
CASSSPLWGNQPQHF | TRBJ1-5 | NA | TRBV19 | 15
CASLRLAANTGELFF | TRBJ2-2 | TRBD2 | TRBV13 | 15
CSALYSEKLFF | TRBJ1-4 | NA | TRBV20-1 | 11
CASSLPWEGGTEAFF | TRBJ1-1 | NA | TRBV28 | 15
CASSLTRDSAYEQYF | TRBJ2-7 | NA | TRBV7-2 | 15
CASSRLGGTSGNTGELFF | TRBJ2-2 | TRBD2 | TRBV7-8 | 18
CASSLRQGAAEAFF | TRBJ1-1 | TRBD1 | TRBV7-2 | 14
CASSSNLPGEQYF | TRBJ2-7 | NA | TRBV7-2 | 13
CASRLETGGEKLFF | TRBJ1-4 | NA | TRBV2 | 14
CASSDARTDQPQHF | TRBJ1-5 | NA | TRBV2 | 14
CASSERTGTEQFF | TRBJ2-1 | TRBD1 | TRBV10-1 | 13
CAIRRAGGPSEQYF | TRBJ2-7 | TRBD2 | TRBV10-3 | 14
CASSTGQGEQPQHF | TRBJ1-5 | TRBD1 | TRBV5-1 | 14
CASSAPGQGSPETQYF | TRBJ2-5 | TRBD1 | TRBV5-5 | 16
CASSPGQLYEQYF | TRBJ2-7 | TRBD1 | TRBV18 | 13
CASSLGWGARSEAFF | TRBJ1-1 | NA | TRBV27 | 15
CASSQEPSGSSGANVLTF | TRBJ2-6 | NA | TRBV4-1 | 18
CASSSVNTEAFF | TRBJ1-1 | NA | TRBV6-1 | 12
CASSEQIGASYF | TRBJ2-7 | NA | TRBV2 | 12
CASSLAELTDAQYF | TRBJ2-3 | TRBD2 | TRBV5-1 | 14
CASSSRFLYRGDNSPLHF | TRBJ1-6 | NA | TRBV27 | 18
CSGTGSGETQYF | TRBJ2-5 | NA | TRBV29-1 | 12
CASRAENTEAFF | TRBJ1-1 | NA | TRBV19 | 12
CASQASSGRDNEQFF | TRBJ2-1 | TRBD2 | TRBV19 | 15
CASSHPLAGGLGGEQFF | TRBJ2-1 | TRBD2 | TRBV4-2 | 17
CAWSADRSGNTIYF | TRBJ1-3 | NA | TRBV30 | 14
CASSLGAGSYGYTF | TRBJ1-2 | NA | TRBV5-4 | 14
CSVVGQGTYEQYF | TRBJ2-7 | TRBD1 | TRBV29-1 | 13
CASSLDGNNQPQHF | TRBJ1-5 | NA | TRBV18 | 14
CASSPGTANTEAFF | TRBJ1-1 | TRBD1 | TRBV18 | 14
CASSTPWTGAPNQPQHF | TRBJ1-5 | TRBD1 | TRBV19 | 17
CASSTWQGMNTEAFF | TRBJ1-1 | NA | TRBV19 | 15